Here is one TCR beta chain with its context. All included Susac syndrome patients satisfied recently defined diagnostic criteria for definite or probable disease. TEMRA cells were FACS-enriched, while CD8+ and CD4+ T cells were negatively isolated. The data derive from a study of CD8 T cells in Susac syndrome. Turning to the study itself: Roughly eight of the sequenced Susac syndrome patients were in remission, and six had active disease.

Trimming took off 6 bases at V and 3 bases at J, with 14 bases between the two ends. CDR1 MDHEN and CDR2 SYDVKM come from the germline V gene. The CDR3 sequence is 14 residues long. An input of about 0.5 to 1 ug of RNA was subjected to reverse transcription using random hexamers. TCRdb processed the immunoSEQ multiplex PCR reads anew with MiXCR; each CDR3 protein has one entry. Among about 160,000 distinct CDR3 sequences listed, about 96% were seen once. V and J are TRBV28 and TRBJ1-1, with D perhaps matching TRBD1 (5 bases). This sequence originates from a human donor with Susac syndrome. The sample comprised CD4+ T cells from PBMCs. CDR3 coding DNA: TGTGCCAGCAGCTACCGGGACGGAGACACTGAAGCTTTCTTT. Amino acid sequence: CASSYRDGDTEAFF.